The next 5 T cell receptor beta chains were all read from a single sample in a study of cytomegalovirus exposure and HLA in healthy donors. A multiplex PCR was run with 60 Vbeta primers and 13 Jbeta primers. Profiling relied on immunoSEQ multiplex PCR, and the TCRdb table lists in-frame clones only, not all of them. The repertoire holds under 150,000 clones, roughly four fifths seen once, with around 1.9% in the top ten. Sequencing used PBMCs. The receptors stem from a woman aged 45-65 years in good health and CMV-seronegative.

This clone was found a few times. The chain is built from TRBV6-1 and TRBJ1-1; 7 nucleotides align to TRBD1. The CDR3 sequence is 15 residues long. Germline V gene data show CDR1 as MNHNS and CDR2 as SASEGT. With 6 bases clipped from V and 6 bases from J, the junction kept 13 bases outside the gene matches. CDR3 sequence reads: CASSYLTGKGAEAFF. CDR3 DNA sequence: TGTGCCAGCAGCTACCTGACAGGGAAGGGCGCTGAAGCTTTCTTT.

The rearrangement joins TRBV28 to TRBJ1-1; 10 positions agree with TRBD1. CDR3 size: 16 residues. CDR1 is MDHEN, CDR2 SYDVKM, per germline. J was trimmed by 2 bases and V by 11 bases; bases with no gene match: 14. CDR3 residues: CAGRPGQGFLNTEAFF. As DNA, the CDR3 is TGTGCCGGGAGACCGGGACAGGGGTTCCTCAACACTGAAGCTTTCTTT.

This clone was recorded only once. The chain has TRBV6-1 and TRBJ2-1; a possible D gene is TRBD1 (5 bases). Germline V gene data show CDR1 as MNHNS and CDR2 as SASEGT. The CDR3 consists of 13 residues. Deletions cut 6 bases from V and 9 bases from J, with 15 bases between. The CDR3 sequence is CASRSRVGIEQFF. The CDR3 coding sequence is TGTGCCAGCAGGAGCAGGGTAGGGATTGAGCAGTTCTTC.

V usage is TRBV25-1 and J usage is TRBJ2-2; D call uncertain. V lost 7 bases and J lost 3, with 9 bases in between. CDR1 is MGHDK and CDR2 is SYGVNS in the germline V gene. The CDR3 has 13 amino acids. The CDR3 is CASTLTDTGELFF. The CDR3 DNA is TGTGCCAGCACCTTGACTGACACCGGGGAGCTGTTTTTT.

The J gene is TRBJ1-5, the V gene TRBV7-9; no definite D call. The CDR3 covers 15 residues. V shed 0 bases and J shed 4 bases, with 10 bases lying between them. The germline V gene has CDR1 SEHNR and CDR2 FQNEAQ (reference sequence). This CDR3 is CASSLAEKLNQPQHF. The CDR3 coding sequence is TGTGCCAGCAGCTTAGCGGAGAAATTGAATCAGCCCCAGCATTTT.